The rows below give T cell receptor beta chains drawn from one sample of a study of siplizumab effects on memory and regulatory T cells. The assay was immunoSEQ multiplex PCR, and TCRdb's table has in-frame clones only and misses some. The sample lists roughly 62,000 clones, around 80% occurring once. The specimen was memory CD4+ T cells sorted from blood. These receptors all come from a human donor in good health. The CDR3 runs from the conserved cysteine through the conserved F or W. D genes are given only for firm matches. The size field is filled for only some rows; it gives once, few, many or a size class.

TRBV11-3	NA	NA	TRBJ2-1	CASSFGRDEQFF	TGTGCCAGCAGCTTTGGGCGGGATGAGCAGTTCTTC
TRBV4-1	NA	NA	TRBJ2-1	CASSQRYNEQFF	TGCGCCAGCAGCCAACGGTACAATGAGCAGTTCTTC
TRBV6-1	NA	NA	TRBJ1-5	CATTDWAQPQHF	TGTGCCACCACGGACTGGGCTCAACCCCAGCATTTT
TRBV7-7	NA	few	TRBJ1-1	CASSLMVATEAFF	TGTGCCAGCAGCTTAATGGTTGCCACTGAAGCTTTCTTT
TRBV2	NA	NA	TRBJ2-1	CANSPYNEQFF	TGTGCCAACTCACCTTACAATGAGCAGTTCTTC
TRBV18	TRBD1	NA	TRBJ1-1	CASSPQDREAFF	TGTGCCAGCTCACCACAGGACAGGGAAGCTTTCTTT
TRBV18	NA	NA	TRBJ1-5	CASSPQRVGQPQHF	TGTGCCAGCTCACCGCAGAGGGTAGGTCAGCCCCAGCATTTT
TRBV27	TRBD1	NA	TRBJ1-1	CASRQTGVNTEAFF	TGTGCCAGCAGACAAACAGGGGTGAACACTGAAGCTTTCTTT
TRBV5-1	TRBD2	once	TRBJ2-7	CASSLGGGYSYEQYF	TGCGCCAGCAGCCTCGGCGGGGGGTACTCCTACGAGCAGTACTTC
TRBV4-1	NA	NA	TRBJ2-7	CASSLEGGKTEQYF	TGCGCCAGCAGCCTTGAGGGGGGCAAGACTGAGCAGTACTTC
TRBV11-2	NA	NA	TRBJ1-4	CASRPGAGANEKLFF	TGTGCCAGCAGACCCGGGGCAGGGGCGAATGAAAAACTGTTTTTT
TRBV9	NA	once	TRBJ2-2	CASSPQSRGNTGELFF	TGTGCCAGCAGCCCCCAATCGCGGGGTAACACCGGGGAGCTGTTTTTT
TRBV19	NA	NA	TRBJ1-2	CATSPGPHYGYTF	TGTGCCACCTCGCCCGGTCCCCACTATGGCTACACCTTC
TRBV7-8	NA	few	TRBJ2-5	CASSSPDRGETQYF	TGTGCCAGCAGCTCCCCCGACAGAGGGGAGACCCAGTACTTC
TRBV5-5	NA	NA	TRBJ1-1	CASSLDVRTGTEAFF	TGTGCCAGCAGCTTGGATGTCAGGACTGGGACTGAAGCTTTCTTT
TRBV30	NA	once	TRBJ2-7	CAWGRGYEQYF	TGTGCCTGGGGCCGGGGATACGAGCAGTACTTC